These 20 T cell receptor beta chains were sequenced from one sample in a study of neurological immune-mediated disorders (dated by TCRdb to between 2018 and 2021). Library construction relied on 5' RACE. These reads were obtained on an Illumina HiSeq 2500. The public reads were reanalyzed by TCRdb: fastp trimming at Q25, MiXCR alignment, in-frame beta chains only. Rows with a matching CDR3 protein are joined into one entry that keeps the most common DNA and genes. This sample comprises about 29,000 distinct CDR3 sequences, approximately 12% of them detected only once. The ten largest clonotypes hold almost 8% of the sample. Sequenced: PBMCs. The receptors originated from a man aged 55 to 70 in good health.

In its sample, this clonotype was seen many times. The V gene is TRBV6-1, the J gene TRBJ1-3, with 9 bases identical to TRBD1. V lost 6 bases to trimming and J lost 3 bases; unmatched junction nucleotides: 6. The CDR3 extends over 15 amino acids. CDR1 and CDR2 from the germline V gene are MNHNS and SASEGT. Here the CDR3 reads CASRLQGASGNTIYF. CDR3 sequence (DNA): TGTGCCAGCAGGTTACAGGGGGCGAGTGGAAACACCATATATTTT.

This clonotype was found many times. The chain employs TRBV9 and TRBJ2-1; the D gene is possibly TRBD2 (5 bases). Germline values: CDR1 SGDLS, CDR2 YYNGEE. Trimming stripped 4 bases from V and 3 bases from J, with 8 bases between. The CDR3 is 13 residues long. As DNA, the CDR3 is TGTGCCAGCAGCCCCCGGGACTACAATGAGCAGTTCTTC. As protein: CASSPRDYNEQFF.

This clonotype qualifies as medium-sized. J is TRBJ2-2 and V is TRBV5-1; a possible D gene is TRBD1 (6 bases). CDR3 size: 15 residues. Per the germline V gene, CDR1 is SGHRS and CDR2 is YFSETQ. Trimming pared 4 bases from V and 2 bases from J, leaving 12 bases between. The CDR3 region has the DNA TGCGCCAGCAGCCAAGTGACAGGCAACACCGGGGAGCTGTTTTTT. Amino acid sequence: CASSQVTGNTGELFF.

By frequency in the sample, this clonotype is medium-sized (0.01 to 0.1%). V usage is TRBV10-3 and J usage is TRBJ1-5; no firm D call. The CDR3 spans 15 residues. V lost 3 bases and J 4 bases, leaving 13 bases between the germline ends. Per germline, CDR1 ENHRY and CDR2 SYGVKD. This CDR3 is CAISDDPRENQPQHF. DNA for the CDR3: TGTGCCATCAGTGACGATCCTAGGGAAAATCAGCCCCAGCATTTT.

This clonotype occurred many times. The CDR3 loop reads CSAGQGQGTDTQYF. In DNA, the CDR3 is TGCAGTGCTGGACAGGGTCAAGGCACAGATACGCAGTATTTT. The chain couples TRBV20-1 to TRBJ2-3; TRBD1 agrees at 8 bases. Germline V CDR1 and CDR2: DFQATT, SNEGSKA (reference sequence). J lost 1 base, V lost 5 bases, and 5 bases had no gene match. The CDR3 covers 14 residues.

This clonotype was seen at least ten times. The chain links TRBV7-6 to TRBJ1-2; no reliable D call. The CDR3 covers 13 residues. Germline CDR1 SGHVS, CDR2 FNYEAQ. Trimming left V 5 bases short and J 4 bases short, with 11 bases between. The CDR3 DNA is TGTGCCAGCAGCCCCGGCCCAGTCTATGGCTACACCTTC. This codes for CASSPGPVYGYTF. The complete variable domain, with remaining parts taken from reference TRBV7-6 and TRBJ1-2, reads GAGVSQSPRYKVTKRGQDVALRCDPISGHVSLYWYRQALGQGPEFLTYFNYEAQQDKSGLPNDRFSAERPEGSISTLTIQRTEQRDSAMYRCASSPGPVYGYTFGSGTRLTVV.

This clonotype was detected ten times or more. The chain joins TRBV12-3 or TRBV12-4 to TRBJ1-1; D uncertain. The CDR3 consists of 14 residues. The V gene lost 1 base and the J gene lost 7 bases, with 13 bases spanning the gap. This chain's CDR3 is CASSLVSGVVEAFF. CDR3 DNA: TGTGCCAGCAGTTTAGTCTCTGGGGTTGTTGAAGCTTTCTTT.

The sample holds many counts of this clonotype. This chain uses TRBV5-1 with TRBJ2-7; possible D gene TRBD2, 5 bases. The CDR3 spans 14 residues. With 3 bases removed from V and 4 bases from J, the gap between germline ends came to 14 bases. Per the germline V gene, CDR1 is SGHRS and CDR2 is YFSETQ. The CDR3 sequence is CASSYTLAKYEQYF. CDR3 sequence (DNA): TGCGCCAGCAGCTATACCTTAGCGAAATACGAGCAGTACTTC.

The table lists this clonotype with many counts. The CDR3 protein is CASSSTGYEQFF. The CDR3 region has the DNA TGCGCCAGCAGCTCAACAGGGTATGAGCAGTTCTTC. The rearrangement uses TRBV5-1 and TRBJ2-1; weak D call: TRBD1 (6 bases). Per the germline V gene, CDR1 is SGHRS and CDR2 is YFSETQ. V was shortened by 3 bases and J by 8 bases, with 9 bases between the two germline ends. The CDR3 extends over 12 amino acids.

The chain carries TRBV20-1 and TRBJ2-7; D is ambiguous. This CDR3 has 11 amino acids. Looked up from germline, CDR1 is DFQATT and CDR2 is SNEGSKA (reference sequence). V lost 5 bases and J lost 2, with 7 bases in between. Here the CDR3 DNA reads TGCAGTGCTCCGACCCCCTACGAGCAGTACTTC. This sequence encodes CSAPTPYEQYF.

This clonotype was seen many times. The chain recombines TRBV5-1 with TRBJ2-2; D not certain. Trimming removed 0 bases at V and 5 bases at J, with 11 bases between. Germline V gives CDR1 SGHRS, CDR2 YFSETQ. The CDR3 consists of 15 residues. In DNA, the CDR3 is TGCGCCAGCAGCTTGGTTCCAAGCTCAACCGGGGAGCTGTTTTTT. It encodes CASSLVPSSTGELFF. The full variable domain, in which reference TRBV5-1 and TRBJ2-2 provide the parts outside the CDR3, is KAGVTQTPRYLIKTRGQQVTLSCSPISGHRSVSWYQQTPGQGLQFLFEYFSETQRNKGNFPGRFSGRQFSNSRSEMNVSTLELGDSALYLCASSLVPSSTGELFFGEGSRLTVL.

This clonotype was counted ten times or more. Here the CDR3 reads CSVGSVHEQYF. The CDR3 DNA follows: TGCAGCGTTGGGTCGGTCCACGAGCAGTACTTC. The chain joins TRBV29-1 to TRBJ2-7; D gene uncertain. The CDR3 runs 11 residues. The V end lost 4 bases, the J end lost 5 bases, and 9 bases lay between the germline ends. Germline V gives CDR1 SQVTM, CDR2 ANQGSEA.

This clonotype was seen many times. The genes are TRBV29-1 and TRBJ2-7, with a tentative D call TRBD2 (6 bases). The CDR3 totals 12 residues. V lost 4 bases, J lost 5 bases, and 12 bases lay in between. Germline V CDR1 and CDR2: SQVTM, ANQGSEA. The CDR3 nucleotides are TGCAGCGTTGGGTTCCGGGGGAACGAGCAGTACTTC. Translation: CSVGFRGNEQYF.

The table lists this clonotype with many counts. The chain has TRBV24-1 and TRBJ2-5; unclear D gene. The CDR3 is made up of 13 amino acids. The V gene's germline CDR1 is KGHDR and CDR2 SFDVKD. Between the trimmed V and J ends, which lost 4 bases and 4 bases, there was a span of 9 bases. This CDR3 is CATSDPPAETQYF. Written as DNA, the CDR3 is TGTGCCACCAGTGACCCCCCAGCAGAGACCCAGTACTTC.

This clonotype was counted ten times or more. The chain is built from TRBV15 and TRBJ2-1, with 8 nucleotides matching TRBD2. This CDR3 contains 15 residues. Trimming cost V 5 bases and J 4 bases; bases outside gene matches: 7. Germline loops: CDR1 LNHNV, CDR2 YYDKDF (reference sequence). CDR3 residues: CATSYSPGGYNEQFF. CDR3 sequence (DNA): TGTGCCACCAGCTACTCTCCGGGAGGGTACAATGAGCAGTTCTTC.

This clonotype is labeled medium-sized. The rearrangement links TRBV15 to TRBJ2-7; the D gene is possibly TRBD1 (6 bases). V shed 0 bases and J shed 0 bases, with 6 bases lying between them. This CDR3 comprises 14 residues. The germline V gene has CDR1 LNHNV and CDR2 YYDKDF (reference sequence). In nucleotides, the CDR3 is TGTGCCACCAGCAGAGAGGACAGCTCCTACGAGCAGTACTTC. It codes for CATSREDSSYEQYF.

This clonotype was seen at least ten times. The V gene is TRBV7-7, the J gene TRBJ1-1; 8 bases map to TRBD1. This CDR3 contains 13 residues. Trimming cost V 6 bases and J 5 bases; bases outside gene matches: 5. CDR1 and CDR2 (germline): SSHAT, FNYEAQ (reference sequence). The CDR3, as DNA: TGTGCCAGCAGTCCGGACAGGGATACTGAAGCTTTCTTT. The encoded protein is CASSPDRDTEAFF.

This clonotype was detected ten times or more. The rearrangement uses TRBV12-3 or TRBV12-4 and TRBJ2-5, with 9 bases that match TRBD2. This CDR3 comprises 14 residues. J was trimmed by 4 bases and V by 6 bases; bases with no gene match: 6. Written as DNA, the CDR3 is TGTGCCAGCAGCGCGGGGGGGCCGGTAGAGACCCAGTACTTC. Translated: CASSAGGPVETQYF.

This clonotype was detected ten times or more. For the CDR3, the DNA is TGCAGTGCTAGAGGCGGGGAGGTCCATCTGCCGTTCTTC. It yields the protein CSARGGEVHLPFF. The rearrangement joins TRBV20-1 to TRBJ2-1, with D maybe TRBD2 (6 bases). V lost 1 base, J lost 15 bases, and 19 bases lay in between. This CDR3 region has 13 residues. Germline loops: CDR1 DFQATT, CDR2 SNEGSKA (reference sequence).

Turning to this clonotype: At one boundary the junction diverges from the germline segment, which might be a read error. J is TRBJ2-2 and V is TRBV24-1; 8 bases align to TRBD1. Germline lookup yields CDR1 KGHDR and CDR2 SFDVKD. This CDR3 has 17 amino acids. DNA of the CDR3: TGTGCCACCTGTGACAATGGACAGGGTTGGAACACCGGGGAGTTGTTTTTT. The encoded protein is CATCDNGQGWNTGELFF.